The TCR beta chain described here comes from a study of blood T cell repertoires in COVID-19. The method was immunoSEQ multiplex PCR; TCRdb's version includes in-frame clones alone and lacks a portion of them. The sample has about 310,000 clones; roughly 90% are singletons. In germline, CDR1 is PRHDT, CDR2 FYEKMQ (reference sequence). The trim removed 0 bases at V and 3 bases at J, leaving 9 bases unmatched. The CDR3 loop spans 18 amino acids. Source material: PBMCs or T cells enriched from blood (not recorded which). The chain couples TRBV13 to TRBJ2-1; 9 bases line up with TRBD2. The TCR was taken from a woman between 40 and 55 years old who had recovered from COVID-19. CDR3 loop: CASSLGLAGLGGYNEQFF. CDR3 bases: TGTGCCAGCAGCTTAGGGCTAGCGGGACTGGGGGGCTACAATGAGCAGTTCTTC.